This T cell receptor beta chain is drawn from a study of early T cells in non-severe SARS-CoV-2 infection (dated by TCRdb to the early 2020s). Broadly, across the study: Because TCR sequencing was done on bulk RNA from unsorted whole blood, the alpha and beta chains could not be paired. What the authors observed across the whole study: VDJdb matching was skewed toward anti-spike CD8 responses, so virus-specific expansions were likely underestimated and private and CD4 specificities were missed.

The germline V gene specifies MNHEY as CDR1 and SVGAGI as CDR2. The CDR3, cysteine through phenylalanine, is 15 amino acids long. The DNA shown is the 45-base CDR3, in frame from base 1. Cut back by 2 bases and 3 bases, the V and J ends lie 14 bases apart. This was a case-control study nested in a cohort of healthcare workers in London, UK, who had nasopharyngeal swab PCR tests and blood samples taken every week. Healthcare workers were recruited during the week of the UK lockdown, between 23 and 31 March 2020, and followed weekly for up to roughly 15 weeks. Concerning this clonotype itself: Its recognized antigen is unknown. Base quality data are lacking; no much larger clone is found one base away.

The library was built by means of 5' RACE. Sequencer: NextSeq 500. The TCR library protocol attached unique molecular identifiers to individual cDNA molecules to correct for sequencing error and PCR bias. Both TCR alpha and beta chains were sequenced, and tight co-correlation was observed between alpha and beta sequence abundances in each sample. Per the original workflow: V gene, J gene and CDR3 annotation of TCR sequences was performed with Decombinator V4. Expanded TCRs were defined as changing significantly between any two time points under a Poisson model with p below 0.0001. TCR abundances were normalised to the total number of TCRs sequenced in each sample and reported as counts per million. TRAV1-2 paired with TRAJ12, TRAJ20 or TRAJ33 defined MAIT TCRs, while TRAV10 paired with TRAJ18 defined iNKT TCRs. VDJdb, accessed 1 November 2021, was searched for CMV, EBV and SARS-CoV-2 annotated TCRs, excluding TCRs annotated for multiple antigens. In TCRdb, the public reads were trimmed at Q25 with fastp and aligned with MiXCR, with productive beta chains retained. Identical CDR3 protein sequences are pooled into one entry, listed with their most common genes and DNA. These V and J calls originate from TCRdb's pipeline instead of the authors' own analysis. The table for this sample lists about 18,000 distinct CDR3 sequences; 4.5% to 6.5% of them were counted only once. Jointly, the top ten make up roughly 5.9% of the sample.

The sequence joins TRBV6-5 to TRBJ2-7; perhaps TRBD2 is the D gene, with 5 bases matching. The specimen was whole blood. This TCR was sampled from an adult who was a healthcare worker with PCR-confirmed SARS-CoV-2 infection or an uninfected control (not recorded which). The nucleotides read TGTGCCAGCAGTTACCAGAAGAGGGTAGACTACGAGCAGTACTTC. It encodes CASSYQKRVDYEQYF.